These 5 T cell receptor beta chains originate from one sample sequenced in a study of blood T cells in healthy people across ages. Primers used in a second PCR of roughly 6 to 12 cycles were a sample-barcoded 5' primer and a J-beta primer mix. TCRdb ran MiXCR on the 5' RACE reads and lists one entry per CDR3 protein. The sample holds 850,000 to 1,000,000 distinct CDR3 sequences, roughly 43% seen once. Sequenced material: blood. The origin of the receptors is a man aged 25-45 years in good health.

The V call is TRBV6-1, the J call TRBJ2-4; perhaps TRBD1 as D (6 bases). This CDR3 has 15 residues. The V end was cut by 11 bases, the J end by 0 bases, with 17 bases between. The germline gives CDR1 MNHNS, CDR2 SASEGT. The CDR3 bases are TGTGCCGGCAACGTAGGACAGATAGCCAAAAACATTCAGTACTTC. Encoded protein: CAGNVGQIAKNIQYF.

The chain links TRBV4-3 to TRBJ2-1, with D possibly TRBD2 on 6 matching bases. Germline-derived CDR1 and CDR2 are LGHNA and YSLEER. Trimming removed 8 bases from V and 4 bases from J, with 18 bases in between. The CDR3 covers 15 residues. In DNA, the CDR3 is TGCGCCAGCGGCCCGGGACTCACCTTTTACAATGAGCAGTTCTTC. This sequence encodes CASGPGLTFYNEQFF.

The CDR3 region is CSDREIGTDTQYF. CDR3 coding DNA: TGCAGCGACCGGGAGATCGGGACAGATACGCAGTATTTT. The rearrangement links TRBV29-1 to TRBJ2-3; possibly TRBD2 for D (6 bases). The germline CDR1 and CDR2 sequences are SQVTM and ANQGSEA. V was clipped by 7 bases and J by 3 bases, with 14 bases between them. The CDR3 spans 13 residues.

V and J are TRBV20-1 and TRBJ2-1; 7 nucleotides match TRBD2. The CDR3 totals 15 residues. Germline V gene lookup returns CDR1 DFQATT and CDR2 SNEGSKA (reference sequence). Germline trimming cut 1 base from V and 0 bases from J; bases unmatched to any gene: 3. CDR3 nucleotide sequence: TGCAGTGCTAGAGGGGACTATGCCTCCTACAATGAGCAGTTCTTC. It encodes CSARGDYASYNEQFF.

CDR3 nucleotide sequence: TGCGCCAGCAGCCAAGACAAGGCTAGCGGGGTCAATGAGCAGTTCTTC. Its translation: CASSQDKASGVNEQFF. V is TRBV4-3 and J is TRBJ2-1, with 9 bases aligning to TRBD2. The junction had 6 bases not matched to a gene; V was cut back by 0 bases and J by 6 bases. The V gene's germline CDR1 is LGHNA and CDR2 YSLEER. This CDR3 has 16 residues.